A single sample gave rise to the 10 T cell receptor beta chains below, sequenced in a study of blood T cell repertoires in COVID-19. Here immunoSEQ multiplex PCR was the method, and the copy in TCRdb shows in-frame clones only, minus some. The table shows around 160,000 clones, with around 90% occurring only once. The sequencing sample was made of PBMCs or T cells enriched from blood (not recorded which). The receptors derive from a woman in her forties who had been exposed to COVID-19.

In its sample, this clone was seen once. The rearrangement joins TRBV4-2 to TRBJ1-2; 11 nucleotides line up with TRBD1. This CDR3 spans 21 amino acids. The V segment lost 1 base and the J segment 0 bases; nucleotides outside the gene matches: 16. Looked up from germline, CDR1 is LGHNA and CDR2 is YNFKEQ. This chain's CDR3 is CASSQGAGGQGGVRANYGYTF. The CDR3 region has the DNA TGTGCCAGCAGCCAAGGAGCTGGGGGACAGGGGGGAGTTCGAGCTAACTATGGCTACACCTTC.

The rearrangement links TRBV18 to TRBJ1-4, with D maybe TRBD1 (6 bases). The V end was cut by 5 bases, the J end by 8 bases, with 12 bases between. Per germline, CDR1 KGHSH and CDR2 LQKENI. The length of the CDR3 is 13 residues. CDR3 amino acids: CASSTGNTEKLFF. The CDR3 nucleotides read TGTGCCAGCTCAACAGGGAATACGGAAAAACTGTTTTTT.

The chain couples TRBV5-1 to TRBJ1-2, with D possibly matching TRBD1 (6 bases). CDR1 SGHRS and CDR2 YFSETQ come from the germline V gene. Trimming removed 5 bases at V and 8 bases at J, with 10 bases between. The CDR3 consists of 11 residues. The CDR3 DNA follows: TGCGCCAGCAGGGCAGGGGAGGGCTACACCTTC. Protein: CASRAGEGYTF.

The chain is built from TRBV28 and TRBJ1-5; the D is unclear. Per germline, CDR1 MDHEN and CDR2 SYDVKM. The germline V and J ends were trimmed by 9 bases and 0 bases, with 6 bases remaining between them. CDR3 length: 12 residues. CDR3 residues: CASGLSNQPQHF. The CDR3 DNA follows: TGTGCCAGTGGGCTTAGCAATCAGCCCCAGCATTTT.

This clone occurred once. V and J are TRBV9 and TRBJ2-1, with 14 positions matching TRBD2. V lost 4 bases and J lost 10; bases outside the gene matches: 1. The CDR3 covers 13 residues. Germline values: CDR1 SGDLS, CDR2 YYNGEE. CDR3 sequence (DNA): TGTGCCAGCAGCTGGACTAGCGGGGGGGAGCAGTTCTTC. Its protein is CASSWTSGGEQFF.

This clone has more than one count but fewer than ten. This chain uses TRBV27 with TRBJ1-2; a possible D gene is TRBD1 (5 bases). Germline-derived CDR1 and CDR2 are MNHEY and SMNVEV (reference sequence). Trimming removed 3 bases from V and 6 bases from J, with 14 bases in between. The length of the CDR3 is 14 residues. CDR3 nucleotides: TGTGCCAGCAGTTTGCGGGGGGGTAAAAATGGCTACACCTTC. Translating gives CASSLRGGKNGYTF.

The chain joins TRBV7-9 to TRBJ1-3; 7 positions agree with TRBD1. Germline values: CDR1 SEHNR, CDR2 FQNEAQ (reference sequence). J was trimmed by 0 bases and V by 4 bases; bases with no gene match: 3. The CDR3 sequence is 15 residues long. The CDR3 DNA reads TGTGCCAGCAGCTATGACAGGGACTCTGGAAACACCATATATTTT. Protein: CASSYDRDSGNTIYF.

The genes are TRBV12-3 or TRBV12-4 and TRBJ1-2; no clear D gene. This CDR3 region has 12 residues. V lost 5 bases, J lost 4 bases, and 8 bases lay in between. CDR3: CASSPEIYGYTF. CDR3 coding DNA: TGTGCCAGCAGTCCCGAGATCTATGGCTACACCTTC.

The chain joins TRBV5-1 to TRBJ2-1; no definite D call. The CDR3 runs to 13 residues. The V end was cut by 5 bases, the J end by 1 base, with 7 bases between. CDR1 and CDR2 from the germline V gene are SGHRS and YFSETQ. The CDR3 DNA reads TGCGCCAGCAGTTTAGATTCCTACAATGAGCAGTTCTTC. The encoded protein is CASSLDSYNEQFF.

The rearrangement joins TRBV3-1 (or the pseudogene TRBV3-2) to TRBJ1-1, with D uncertain. The length of the CDR3 is 12 residues. V lost 4 bases to trimming and J lost 3 bases, with 6 bases between them. CDR1 is LGHDT and CDR2 is YNNKEL in the germline V gene (reference sequence). This CDR3 reads CASSPSDTEAFF. The CDR3 nucleotides read TGTGCCAGCAGCCCCTCGGACACTGAAGCTTTCTTT.